Sequencing of this T cell receptor (beta chain) was carried out in a study of T cell clonality in common variable immunodeficiency. Study-level points and caveats: Compared with healthy controls, CVID subjects showed increased TCRbeta clonality, mostly in about a third. Shared TCRbeta clones were fewer between CVID subjects than controls.

This clone was seen at least ten times. Antigen unknown. Read data end 3 residues before the CDR3 end; the end is taken from the germline J gene. Control and CVID samples contributed equal amounts of genomic DNA. The protocol was immunoSEQ multiplex PCR, while the TCRdb copy is restricted to in-frame clones and leaves out a portion. The data list 55,000 or so clones, none observed once; approximately 5.4% falls to the top ten. Trimming took 0 bases from V and 7 from J, leaving 8 bases between them. Germline V lookup: CDR1 SGHRS, CDR2 YFSETQ. CDR3 size: 13 residues. The sample taken for sequencing was peripheral blood mononuclear cells. The clonotype originates from a person aged 18-69 years in good health. The genes are TRBV5-1 and TRBJ2-4, with D tentatively TRBD1 (5 bases). The CDR3 DNA, read in part, is TGCGCCAGCAGCTTGGGCAGGGATAACATT. Its translation: CASSLGRDNI. The full CDR3 protein is CASSLGRDNIQYF.